A selection of T cell receptor beta chains follows, all from one sample in a study of T cell clusters in autoimmune cytopenias. Using the multiplex PCR reads, TCRdb records one entry per CDR3 protein without DNA. This sample carries some 11,000 distinct CDR3 sequences, with around 31% going to the ten biggest clones. These same data were also listed under a study on T cell repertoires in aging, cancer and after chemotherapy.

Specimen: peripheral blood. The receptors shown here come from a human donor in good health. Each CDR3 is given with its conserved first and last residue. The order of the fields is J gene, V gene, CDR3 protein.

j_call: TRBJ2-7
v_call: TRBV19
cdr3_aa: CASRPPTGREQYF

j_call: TRBJ2-6
v_call: TRBV5-1
cdr3_aa: CASSLGDSGANVLTF

j_call: TRBJ1-2
v_call: TRBV5-4
cdr3_aa: CASSLGSQNYGYTF

j_call: TRBJ2-7
v_call: TRBV11-2
cdr3_aa: CASSLDTANEQYF

j_call: TRBJ2-3
v_call: TRBV30
cdr3_aa: CAWTPRGEQYF

j_call: TRBJ2-3
v_call: TRBV19
cdr3_aa: CASSPGQGTRDTQYF

j_call: TRBJ2-3
v_call: TRBV18
cdr3_aa: CASSPPHLAGDTQYF

j_call: TRBJ2-7
v_call: TRBV18
cdr3_aa: CASSPGTNYEQYF

j_call: TRBJ2-7
v_call: TRBV7-6
cdr3_aa: CASSLGGGLPSYEQYF

j_call: TRBJ2-7
v_call: TRBV6-1
cdr3_aa: CASSEAGTASYEQYF